Each of the 27 T cell receptor beta chains below was sequenced from the same sample in a study of post-analysis software for immune sequencing data. Study-wide results and caveats: When patients were compared with controls, 4 or 5 TRBV segments were more frequent, TRBV5-6, TRBV5-1 and TRBV20-1 among them.

Each TCR beta cDNA library carried unique molecular identifiers. Each CDR3 protein is one row after TCRdb ran MiXCR on the PCR reads. This sample has fewer than 700,000 distinct CDR3 sequences, with roughly 46% found just once. The antigens for these receptors are not known. Sequenced input: blood. These receptors came from a girl aged 10 to 17 with multiple sclerosis.

The rearrangement uses TRBV5-1 and TRBJ2-3; D is unresolved. V lost 4 bases and J 1 base, leaving 10 bases between the germline ends. Germline lookup yields CDR1 SGHRS and CDR2 YFSETQ. The CDR3 is 14 amino acids. The CDR3 is CASSPQDGTDTQYF. The CDR3, as DNA: TGCGCCAGCAGCCCTCAGGACGGCACAGATACGCAGTATTTT.

This clonotype has more than one count but fewer than ten. This chain joins TRBV20-1 and TRBJ1-2; 9 bases align to TRBD1. V gave up 2 bases and J gave up 2 bases; unmatched junction bases: 6. This CDR3 comprises 15 residues. CDR1 and CDR2 (germline): DFQATT, SNEGSKA (reference sequence). The DNA for the CDR3 is TGCAGTGCTAGACCTTATGGACAGGGGAACTATGGCTACACCTTC. Encoded protein: CSARPYGQGNYGYTF.

The chain links TRBV20-1 to TRBJ1-5, with D possibly being TRBD1 (5 bases). The germline gives CDR1 DFQATT, CDR2 SNEGSKA (reference sequence). The V and J ends lost 1 base and 4 bases respectively, with 11 bases between them. The CDR3 runs 14 residues. CDR3 in amino acids: CSARVRGRNQPQHF. The CDR3 bases are TGCAGTGCTAGAGTTCGGGGGAGGAATCAGCCCCAGCATTTT.

This clonotype was observed a handful of times. The chain has TRBV2 and TRBJ2-7, with 7 bases aligning to TRBD2. J lost 3 bases, V lost 4 bases, and 6 bases had no gene match. From germline, CDR1 is SNHLY and CDR2 FYNNEI. The CDR3 extends over 14 amino acids. The CDR3 here is CASSAGGDGYEQYF. CDR3 bases: TGTGCCAGCAGTGCGGGGGGTGATGGCTACGAGCAGTACTTC.

Here the CDR3 reads CASRTPRGDYEQYF. The CDR3 DNA reads TGTGCCAGCAGGACCCCCAGGGGAGACTACGAGCAGTACTTC. This chain connects TRBV28 to TRBJ2-7, with D maybe TRBD1 (6 bases). Deletions cut 6 bases from V and 3 bases from J, with 15 bases between. In germline, CDR1 is MDHEN, CDR2 SYDVKM. The CDR3 runs to 14 residues. The complete variable domain, with remaining parts taken from reference TRBV28 and TRBJ2-7, reads DVKVTQSSRYLVKRTGEKVFLECVQDMDHENMFWYRQDPGLGLRLIYFSYDVKMKEKGDIPEGYSVSREKKERFSLILESASTNQTSMYLCASRTPRGDYEQYFGPGTRLTVT.

In this sample, this clonotype turned up once. The chain joins TRBV30 to TRBJ1-2; D is unresolved. Germline CDR1 and CDR2: GTSNPN and SVGIG (reference sequence). The CDR3 totals 13 residues. Deletions cut 4 bases from V and 6 bases from J, with 15 bases between. CDR3 in DNA: TGTGCCTGGACTCTGGGTGGGCACGATGGCTACACCTTC. Its translation is CAWTLGGHDGYTF.

This clonotype has just a few counts. The chain joins TRBV2 to TRBJ2-5, with TRBD2 matching over 13 bases. Germline assignment: CDR1 SNHLY and CDR2 FYNNEI. The CDR3 extends over 14 amino acids. With V trimmed by 11 bases and J by 6 bases, 9 bases remained unmatched. CDR3 DNA: TGTGCCGCCCAACTAGCGGGGGGGCCGAAGACCCAGTACTTC. This codes for CAAQLAGGPKTQYF.

The J gene is TRBJ1-2, the V gene TRBV10-3; the D gene is possibly TRBD1 (5 bases). CDR1 is ENHRY and CDR2 is SYGVKD in the germline V gene. The CDR3 consists of 17 residues. The germline V and J ends were trimmed by 0 bases and 2 bases, with 16 bases remaining between them. The DNA of the CDR3 is TGTGCCATCAGTGAGTCCCCTCAGGGTGAAGTCAACTATGGCTACACCTTC. Protein sequence: CAISESPQGEVNYGYTF.

The chain joins TRBV4-1 to TRBJ2-1, with TRBD2 matching 14 bases. J gave up 9 bases and V 4 bases, and 5 bases lay outside the gene matches. This CDR3 has 15 amino acids. The germline gives CDR1 MGHRA, CDR2 YSYEKL. The DNA for the CDR3 is TGCGCCAGCAGCCCGTGGGGACTAGCGGGAGCTGAGCAGTTCTTC. It yields the protein CASSPWGLAGAEQFF.

This clonotype was detected a few times. The V gene is TRBV10-3, the J gene TRBJ2-7; D not resolved. The CDR3 length is 14 residues. V was pared by 0 bases and J by 3 bases, with 9 bases between. Germline values: CDR1 ENHRY, CDR2 SYGVKD. The CDR3 loop is CAISESMGGYEQYF. The CDR3 nucleotides read TGTGCCATCAGTGAGTCGATGGGTGGCTACGAGCAGTACTTC.

A word on this clonotype: At one boundary the junction diverges from the germline segment, which might be a read error. This sequence joins TRBV20-1 and TRBJ2-5, with TRBD2 as a possible D gene (8 bases). Germline-derived CDR1 and CDR2 are DFQATT and SNEGSKA (reference sequence). This CDR3 is built from 14 residues. In DNA form, the CDR3 reads TGCAGTGCGATACGACAGGGAGCGGGGGAGATCCAGTACTTC. Protein: CSAIRQGAGEIQYF.

This clonotype was detected only a few times. The CDR3 spells CASSRLGTGNTEAFF. In DNA, the CDR3 is TGTGCCAGCAGCCGGCTAGGGACAGGGAACACTGAAGCTTTCTTT. This chain links TRBV4-2 with TRBJ1-1; 8 bases agree with TRBD1. The V and J ends lost 4 bases and 1 base, in that order; junction bases with no gene match: 5. Germline-derived CDR1 and CDR2 are LGHNA and YNFKEQ. The CDR3 contains 15 residues.

This clonotype appeared a few times. V usage is TRBV29-1 and J usage is TRBJ2-4; D is uncertain. The CDR3 is made up of 13 amino acids. The germline V gene encodes CDR1 SQVTM and CDR2 ANQGSEA. Deletions cut 3 bases from V and 8 bases from J, with 14 bases between. DNA for the CDR3: TGCAGCGTTGATCTCTTAGGCTCGGACATTCAGTACTTC. Protein product: CSVDLLGSDIQYF. Based on the CDR3 plus reference TRBV29-1 and TRBJ2-4, the full variable domain is SAVISQKPSRDICQRGTSLTIQCQVDSQVTMMFWYRQQPGQSLTLIATANQGSEATYESGFVIDKFPISRPNLTFSTLTVSNMSPEDSSIYLCSVDLLGSDIQYFGAGTRLSVL.

The chain employs TRBV29-1 and TRBJ1-5; 9 positions agree with TRBD1. Germline lookup yields CDR1 SQVTM and CDR2 ANQGSEA. Trimming removed 3 bases from V and 2 bases from J; junction bases left unmatched: 5. This CDR3 has 15 residues. The DNA of the CDR3 is TGCAGCGTTGACCGGACAGGGGCGGGCAATCAGCCCCAGCATTTT. The encoded protein is CSVDRTGAGNQPQHF.

The chain has TRBV27 and TRBJ2-5; D uncertain. Germline values: CDR1 MNHEY, CDR2 SMNVEV (reference sequence). This CDR3 contains 16 residues. With 2 bases removed from V and 5 bases from J, the gap between germline ends came to 18 bases. CDR3 coding DNA: TGTGCCAGCAGTTTAAAGTCAAAGTGGGTCCGGGAGACCCAGTACTTC. Its translation: CASSLKSKWVRETQYF.

There are many counts of this clonotype. The chain couples TRBV7-8 to TRBJ2-1; 16 positions match TRBD2. The germline gives CDR1 SGHVS, CDR2 FQNEAQ. Trimming at V came to 5 bases and at J to 7 bases, leaving 5 bases not matched to a gene. The length of the CDR3 is 16 residues. The CDR3 here is CASSPGLAGGPNEQFF. The CDR3 DNA is TGTGCCAGCAGCCCGGGACTAGCGGGGGGGCCGAATGAGCAGTTCTTC.

This clonotype came up once. V usage is TRBV12-5 and J usage is TRBJ2-7; D might be TRBD1 (6 bases). Germline V lookup: CDR1 LGHNT, CDR2 FRNRAP. V lost 6 bases and J lost 0, with 12 bases in between. This CDR3 comprises 14 residues. The CDR3 loop is CASGGDISSYEQYF. CDR3 nucleotides: TGTGCTAGTGGGGGGGACATCTCCTCCTACGAGCAGTACTTC.

In DNA, the CDR3 is TGTGCCACCAGCAGAGAGGGGACAGATGAAAAACTGTTTTTT. Its translation is CATSREGTDEKLFF. The V gene is TRBV15, the J gene TRBJ1-4; 7 bases fit TRBD1. V was clipped by 0 bases and J by 6 bases; unmatched bases: 1. Germline V gene lookup returns CDR1 LNHNV and CDR2 YYDKDF (reference sequence). CDR3 length: 14 residues.

This sequence joins TRBV6-1 and TRBJ1-1; no definite D call. This CDR3 has 15 amino acids. Germline values: CDR1 MNHNS, CDR2 SASEGT. V lost 6 bases, J lost 3 bases, and 17 bases lay in between. DNA of the CDR3: TGTGCCAGCAGCCAGGTTCGGGCAAGGGACACTGAAGCTTTCTTT. Its protein is CASSQVRARDTEAFF.

The rearrangement joins TRBV10-3 to TRBJ2-1, with 9 bases matching TRBD2. The junction had 4 bases not matched to a gene; V was cut back by 8 bases and J by 8 bases. Germline loops: CDR1 ENHRY, CDR2 SYGVKD. This CDR3 comprises 12 residues. CDR3 sequence: CAIRREGYEQFF. DNA of the CDR3: TGTGCCATCCGGCGGGAGGGCTATGAGCAGTTCTTC.

J is TRBJ1-2 and V is TRBV30, with 8 bases identical to TRBD1. The length of the CDR3 is 13 residues. With 3 bases clipped from V and 7 bases from J, the junction kept 7 bases outside the gene matches. Germline V lookup: CDR1 GTSNPN, CDR2 SVGIG (reference sequence). CDR3 coding DNA: TGTGCCTGGAGAGCTGACAGGGGCTCTGGCTACACCTTC. Translation: CAWRADRGSGYTF.

The gene calls are TRBV5-5 and TRBJ1-5; perhaps TRBD1 as D (5 bases). There are 15 residues in the CDR3. From germline, CDR1 is SGHKS and CDR2 YYEKEE (reference sequence). Trimming removed 3 bases from V and 0 bases from J, with 10 bases in between. The CDR3 nucleotides are TGTGCCAGCAGCTCCATAGACAGTAGCAATCAGCCCCAGCATTTT. Translating gives CASSSIDSSNQPQHF. Filled out from reference TRBV5-5 and TRBJ1-5, the complete variable domain reads DAGVTQSPTHLIKTRGQQVTLRCSPISGHKSVSWYQQVLGQGPQFIFQYYEKEERGRGNFPDRFSARQFPNYSSELNVNALLLGDSALYLCASSSIDSSNQPQHFGDGTRLSIL.

This clonotype has more than one count but fewer than ten. The chain couples TRBV7-9 to TRBJ2-5, with D perhaps TRBD1 (6 bases). V was cut by 2 bases and J by 5 bases, with 21 bases left in between. This CDR3 spans 17 amino acids. The germline V gene encodes CDR1 SEHNR and CDR2 FQNEAQ (reference sequence). This chain's CDR3 is CASSLRSPTGYGETQYF. CDR3 nucleotide sequence: TGTGCCAGCAGCTTACGAAGTCCAACAGGGTATGGGGAGACCCAGTACTTC. The variable domain in full, completed from reference TRBV7-9 and TRBJ2-5, reads DTGVSQNPRHKITKRGQNVTFRCDPISEHNRLYWYRQTLGQGPEFLTYFQNEAQLEKSRLLSDRFSAERPKGSFSTLEIQRTEQGDSAMYLCASSLRSPTGYGETQYFGPGTRLLVL.

The gene calls are TRBV6-1 and TRBJ2-7; 8 nucleotides align to TRBD2. Germline V lookup: CDR1 MNHNS, CDR2 SASEGT. The J segment lost 0 bases and the V segment lost 9 bases, leaving 10 bases of the junction unmatched. This CDR3 spans 15 amino acids. CDR3 in DNA: TGTGCCAGTACCCAAGAACTAGCGGCCTCCTACGAGCAGTACTTC. This encodes CASTQELAASYEQYF.

This clonotype was observed a handful of times. The chain uses TRBV29-1 and TRBJ1-2; TRBD1 aligns across 8 bases. The germline gives CDR1 SQVTM, CDR2 ANQGSEA. V trimming: 5 bases; J trimming: 2 bases; junction bases outside the gene matches: 4. This CDR3 has 13 residues. The CDR3 sequence is CSVHDRGNYGYTF. The CDR3 DNA reads TGCAGCGTTCACGACAGGGGCAACTATGGCTACACCTTC.

The gene calls are TRBV29-1 and TRBJ2-6; D is unresolved. This CDR3 spans 14 amino acids. Germline V lookup: CDR1 SQVTM, CDR2 ANQGSEA. Trimming shortened V by 3 bases and J by 1 base, and 7 bases separated the two germline ends. CDR3 residues: CSVDGSSGANVLTF. As DNA, the CDR3 is TGCAGCGTTGACGGGTCATCTGGGGCCAACGTCCTGACTTTC.

This clonotype showed up just a few times. The CDR3 nucleotides read TGCGCCAGCAGCTTGGACCTAGCGGGATTAGATGAGCAGTTCTTC. Its translation: CASSLDLAGLDEQFF. The rearrangement joins TRBV5-1 to TRBJ2-1; 9 nucleotides agree with TRBD2. V was pared by 0 bases and J by 8 bases, with 6 bases of the junction left unmatched. CDR1 and CDR2 (germline): SGHRS, YFSETQ. This CDR3 region has 15 residues.